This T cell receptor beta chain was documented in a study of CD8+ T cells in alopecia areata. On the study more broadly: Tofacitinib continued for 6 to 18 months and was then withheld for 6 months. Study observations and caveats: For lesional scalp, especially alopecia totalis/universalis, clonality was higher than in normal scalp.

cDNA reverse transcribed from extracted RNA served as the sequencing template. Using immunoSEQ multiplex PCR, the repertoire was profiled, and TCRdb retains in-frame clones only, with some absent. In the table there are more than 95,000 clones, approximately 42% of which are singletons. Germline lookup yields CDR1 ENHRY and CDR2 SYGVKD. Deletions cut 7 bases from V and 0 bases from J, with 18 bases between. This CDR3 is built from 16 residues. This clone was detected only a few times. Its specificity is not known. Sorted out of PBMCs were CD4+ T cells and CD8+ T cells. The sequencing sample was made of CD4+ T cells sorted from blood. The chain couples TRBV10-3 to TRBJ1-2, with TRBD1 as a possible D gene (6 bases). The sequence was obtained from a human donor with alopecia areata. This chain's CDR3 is CAITGDRNEANYGYTF. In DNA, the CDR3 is TGTGCCATCACTGGCGACAGGAACGAAGCTAACTATGGCTACACCTTC.